The rows below give T cell receptor beta chains drawn from one sample of a study of blood T cells in healthy people across ages. TCRdb ran MiXCR on the 5' RACE reads and lists one entry per CDR3 protein. The table includes over 600,000 distinct CDR3 sequences, roughly three fifths detected once. Sequencing input: blood. The receptors derive from a middle-aged man in good health. CDR3s include the opening cysteine and the closing phenylalanine or tryptophan. Each record gives: J gene, V gene, CDR3 protein.

TRBJ2-5 | TRBV20-1 | CSARDEVYQETQYF
TRBJ2-7 | TRBV28 | CASSLTVEGYEQYF
TRBJ2-6 | TRBV28 | CASSPGLTGANVLTF
TRBJ2-5 | TRBV6-6 | CASSPQIKETQYF
TRBJ2-7 | TRBV4-1 | CASSSFQGSYEQYF
TRBJ1-4 | TRBV12-3/TRBV12-4 | CASSPRVASNEKLFF
TRBJ2-3 | TRBV6-5 | CASSPPGTTGDTQYF
TRBJ2-7 | TRBV20-1 | CSARTSGYEQYF
TRBJ2-7 | TRBV27 | CASIFSVEGYEQYF
TRBJ2-1 | TRBV15 | CATSSLTGTGFNEQFF
TRBJ2-1 | TRBV29-1 | CSVTTGADEQFF
TRBJ1-5 | TRBV3-1 | CASSPGVGDQPQHF
TRBJ1-1 | TRBV7-2 | CASSFFGTGFEAFF
TRBJ2-5 | TRBV2 | CASSLVLGYEETQYF
TRBJ1-5 | TRBV2 | CASSVQKDHREKGDQPQHF
TRBJ2-2 | TRBV2 | CTTARTPNTGELFF
TRBJ2-5 | TRBV5-1 | CASSYELGQQETQYF